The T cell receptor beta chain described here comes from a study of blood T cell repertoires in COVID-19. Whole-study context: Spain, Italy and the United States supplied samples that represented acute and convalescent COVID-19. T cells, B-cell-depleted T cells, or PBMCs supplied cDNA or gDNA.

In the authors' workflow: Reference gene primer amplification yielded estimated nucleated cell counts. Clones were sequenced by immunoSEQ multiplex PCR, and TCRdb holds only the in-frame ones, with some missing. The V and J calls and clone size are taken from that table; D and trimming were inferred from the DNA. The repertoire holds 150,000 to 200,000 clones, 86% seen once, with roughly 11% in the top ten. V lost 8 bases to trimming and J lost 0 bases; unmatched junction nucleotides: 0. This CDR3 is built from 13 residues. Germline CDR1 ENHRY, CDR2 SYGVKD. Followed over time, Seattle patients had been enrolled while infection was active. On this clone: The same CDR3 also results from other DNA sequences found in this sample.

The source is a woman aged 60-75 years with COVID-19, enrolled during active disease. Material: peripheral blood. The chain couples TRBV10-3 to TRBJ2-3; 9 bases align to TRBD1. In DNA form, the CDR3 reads TGTGCCATCGGGACAGGGAGCACAGATACGCAGTATTTT. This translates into CAIGTGSTDTQYF.